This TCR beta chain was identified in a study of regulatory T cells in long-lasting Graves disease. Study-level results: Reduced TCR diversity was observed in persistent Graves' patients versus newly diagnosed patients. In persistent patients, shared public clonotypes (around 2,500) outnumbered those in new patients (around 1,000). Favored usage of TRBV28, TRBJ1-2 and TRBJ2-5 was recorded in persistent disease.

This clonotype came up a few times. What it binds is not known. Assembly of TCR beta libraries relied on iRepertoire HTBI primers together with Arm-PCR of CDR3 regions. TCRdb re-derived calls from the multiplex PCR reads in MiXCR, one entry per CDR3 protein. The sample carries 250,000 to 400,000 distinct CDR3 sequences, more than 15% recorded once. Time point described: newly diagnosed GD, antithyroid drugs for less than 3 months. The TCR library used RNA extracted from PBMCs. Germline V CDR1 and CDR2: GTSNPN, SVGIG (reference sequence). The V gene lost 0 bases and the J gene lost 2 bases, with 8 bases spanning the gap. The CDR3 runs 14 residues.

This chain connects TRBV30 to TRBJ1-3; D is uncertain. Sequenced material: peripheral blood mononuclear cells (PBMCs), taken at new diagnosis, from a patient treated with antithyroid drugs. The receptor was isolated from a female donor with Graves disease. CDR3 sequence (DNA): TGTGCCTGGAGTGTGCGGGTGGCTGGAAACACCATATATTTT. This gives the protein CAWSVRVAGNTIYF.